Below are 3 T cell receptor beta chains sequenced from a single sample in a study of T-cell reconstitution after alpha-beta-depleted transplantation in children. Preparation of the TCRbeta library involved a method that used unique molecular identifiers. TCRdb re-analysed the PCR reads in MiXCR, keeping a single row per CDR3 protein. The table includes under 300,000 distinct CDR3 sequences, roughly 10% detected once. The sample in question was peripheral blood, obtained 180 days after TCRalphabeta/CD19-depleted stem cell transplant. The receptors originated from a male patient aged 2-15 years who had a stem cell transplant for chronic granulomatous disease, so the T cells may come from the graft donor.

Ten or more counts support this clonotype. The rearrangement uses TRBV27 and TRBJ2-5; D gene ambiguous. Germline V gene sequence: CDR1 MNHEY, CDR2 SMNVEV (reference sequence). The CDR3 is 14 residues long. The V gene lost 8 bases and the J gene lost 2 bases, with 15 bases spanning the gap. The CDR3 sequence is CASARSGLQETQYF. In DNA, the CDR3 is TGTGCCAGCGCACGGTCGGGCCTTCAAGAGACCCAGTACTTC.

Ten or more counts support this clonotype. The rearrangement links TRBV5-5 to TRBJ2-1, with a possible D match to TRBD1 (6 bases). V lost 4 bases and J 7 bases, leaving 9 bases between the germline ends. Germline CDR1 reads SGHKS; CDR2 reads YYEKEE (reference sequence). CDR3 length: 12 amino acids. The CDR3 is CASSGTLNEQFF. The CDR3 DNA is TGTGCCAGCAGCGGGACACTTAATGAGCAGTTCTTC.

This clonotype occurred many times. The rearrangement uses TRBV27 and TRBJ2-5, with a tentative D call TRBD2 (5 bases). CDR1 is MNHEY and CDR2 is SMNVEV in the germline V gene (reference sequence). The CDR3 contains 15 residues. V gave up 3 bases and J gave up 4 bases, with 15 bases separating them. The CDR3 nucleotides are TGTGCCAGCAGTTTTTGGCTAGGGAGTAGAGAGACCCAGTACTTC. Its protein product is CASSFWLGSRETQYF.